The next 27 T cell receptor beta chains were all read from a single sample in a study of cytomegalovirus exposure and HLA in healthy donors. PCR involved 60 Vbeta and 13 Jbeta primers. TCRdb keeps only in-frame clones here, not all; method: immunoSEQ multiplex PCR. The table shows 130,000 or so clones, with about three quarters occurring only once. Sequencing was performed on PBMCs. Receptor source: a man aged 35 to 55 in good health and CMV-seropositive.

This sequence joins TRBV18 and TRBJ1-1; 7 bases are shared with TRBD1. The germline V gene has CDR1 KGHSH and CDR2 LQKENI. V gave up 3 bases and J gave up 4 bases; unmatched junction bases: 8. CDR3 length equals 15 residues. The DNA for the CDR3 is TGTGCCAGCTCACCGCGCGAGGGGGCCGGCACTGAAGCTTTCTTT. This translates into CASSPREGAGTEAFF.

CDR3 coding DNA: TGTGCCAGCACTACCGGGGGACCGAACACCGGGGAGCTGTTTTTT. Its protein is CASTTGGPNTGELFF. The J gene is TRBJ2-2, the V gene TRBV5-4, with a weak D call TRBD2 (6 bases). Germline values: CDR1 SGHNT, CDR2 YYREEE (reference sequence). This CDR3 region has 15 residues. Trimming took off 6 bases at V and 0 bases at J, with 12 bases between the two ends.

The CDR3 coding sequence is TGTGCCATCAGTGAGTCGCGGGACAGAACTAACTATGGCTACACCTTC. It is translated as CAISESRDRTNYGYTF. The chain uses TRBV10-3 and TRBJ1-2, with TRBD1 matching over 7 bases. The CDR3 runs 16 residues. V dropped 0 bases and J dropped 0; count of bases not matched to a gene: 4. Germline V gene lookup returns CDR1 ENHRY and CDR2 SYGVKD.

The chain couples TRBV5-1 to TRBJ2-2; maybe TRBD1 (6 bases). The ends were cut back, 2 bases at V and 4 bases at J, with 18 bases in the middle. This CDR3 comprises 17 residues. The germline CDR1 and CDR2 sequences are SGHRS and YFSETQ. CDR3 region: CASSFFGTGSSTGELFF. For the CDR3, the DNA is TGCGCCAGCAGCTTCTTTGGTACAGGGTCAAGCACCGGGGAGCTGTTTTTT.

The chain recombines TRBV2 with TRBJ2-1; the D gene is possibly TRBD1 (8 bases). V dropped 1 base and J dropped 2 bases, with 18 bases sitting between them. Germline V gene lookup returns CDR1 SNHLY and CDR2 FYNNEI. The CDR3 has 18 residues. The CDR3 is CASSEGWEQGGAYNEQFF. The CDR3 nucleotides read TGTGCCAGCAGTGAAGGTTGGGAACAGGGGGGGGCCTACAATGAGCAGTTCTTC. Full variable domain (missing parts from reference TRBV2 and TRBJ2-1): EPEVTQTPSHQVTQMGQEVILRCVPISNHLYFYWYRQILGQKVEFLVSFYNNEISEKSEIFDDQFSVERPDGSNFTLKIRSTKLEDSAMYFCASSEGWEQGGAYNEQFFGPGTRLTVL.

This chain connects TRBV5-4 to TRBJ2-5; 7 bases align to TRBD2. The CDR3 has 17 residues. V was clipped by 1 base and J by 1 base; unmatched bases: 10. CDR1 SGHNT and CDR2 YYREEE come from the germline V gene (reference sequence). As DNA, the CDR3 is TGTGCCAGCAGCTTGCCCCCTAGCGGCCCTCTCCAAGAGACCCAGTACTTC. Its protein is CASSLPPSGPLQETQYF. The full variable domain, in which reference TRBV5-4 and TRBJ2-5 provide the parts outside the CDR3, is ETGVTQSPTHLIKTRGQQVTLRCSSQSGHNTVSWYQQALGQGPQFIFQYYREEENGRGNFPPRFSGLQFPNYSSELNVNALELDDSALYLCASSLPPSGPLQETQYFGPGTRLLVL.

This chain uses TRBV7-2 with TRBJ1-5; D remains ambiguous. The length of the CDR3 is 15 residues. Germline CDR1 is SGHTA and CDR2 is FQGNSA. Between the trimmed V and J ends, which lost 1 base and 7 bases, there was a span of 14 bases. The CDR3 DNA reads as TGTGCCAGCAGCTTAGGGTCCAGCCCGGGACAGCCCCAGCATTTT. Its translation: CASSLGSSPGQPQHF.

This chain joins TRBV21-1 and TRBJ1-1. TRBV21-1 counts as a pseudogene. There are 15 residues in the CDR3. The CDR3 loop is CASSKVEGGDTEAFF. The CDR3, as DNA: TGTGCCAGCAGCAAAGTTGAGGGAGGCGACACTGAAGCTTTCTTT.

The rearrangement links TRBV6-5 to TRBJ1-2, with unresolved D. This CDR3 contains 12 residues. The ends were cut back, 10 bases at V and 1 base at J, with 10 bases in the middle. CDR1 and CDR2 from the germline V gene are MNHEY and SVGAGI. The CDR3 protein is CAIKSLNYGYTF. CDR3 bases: TGTGCCATAAAATCCCTTAACTATGGCTACACCTTC.

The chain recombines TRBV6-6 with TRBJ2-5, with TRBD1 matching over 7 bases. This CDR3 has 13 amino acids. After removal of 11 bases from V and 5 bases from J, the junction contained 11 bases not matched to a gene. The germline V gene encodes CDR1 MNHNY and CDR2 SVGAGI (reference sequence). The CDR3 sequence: CASKSTGAETQYF. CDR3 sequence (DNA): TGTGCCTCCAAAAGTACAGGGGCGGAGACCCAGTACTTC.

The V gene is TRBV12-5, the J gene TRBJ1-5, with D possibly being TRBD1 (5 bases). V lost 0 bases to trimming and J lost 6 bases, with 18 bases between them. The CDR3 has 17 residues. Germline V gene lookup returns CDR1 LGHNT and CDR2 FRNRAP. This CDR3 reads CASGLVLGRVRGQPQHF. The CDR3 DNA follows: TGTGCTAGTGGTTTGGTACTGGGCAGGGTAAGGGGTCAGCCCCAGCATTTT.

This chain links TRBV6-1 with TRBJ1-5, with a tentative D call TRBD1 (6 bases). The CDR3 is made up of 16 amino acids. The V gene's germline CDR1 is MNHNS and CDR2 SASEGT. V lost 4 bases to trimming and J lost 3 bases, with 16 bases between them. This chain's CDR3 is CASSALGGQINQPQHF. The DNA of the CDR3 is TGTGCCAGCAGTGCCCTGGGGGGGCAGATCAATCAGCCCCAGCATTTT.

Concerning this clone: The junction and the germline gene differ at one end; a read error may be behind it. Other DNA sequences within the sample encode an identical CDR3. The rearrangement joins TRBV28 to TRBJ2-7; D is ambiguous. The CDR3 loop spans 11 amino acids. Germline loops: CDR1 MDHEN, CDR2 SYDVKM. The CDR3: CASSVTYEQYF. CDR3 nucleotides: TGTGCTAGCAGTGTTACCTACGAGCAGTACTTC.

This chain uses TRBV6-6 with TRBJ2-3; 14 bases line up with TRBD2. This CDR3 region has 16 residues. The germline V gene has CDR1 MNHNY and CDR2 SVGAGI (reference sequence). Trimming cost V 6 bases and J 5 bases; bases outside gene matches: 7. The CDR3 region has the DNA TGTGCCAGCAGAACGGGGACTAGCGGGGGATTAGATACGCAGTATTTT. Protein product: CASRTGTSGGLDTQYF.

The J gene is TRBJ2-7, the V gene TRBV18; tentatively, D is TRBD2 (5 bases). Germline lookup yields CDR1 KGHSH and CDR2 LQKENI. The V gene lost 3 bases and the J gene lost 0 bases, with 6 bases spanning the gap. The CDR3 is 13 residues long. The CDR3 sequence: CASSPSASYEQYF. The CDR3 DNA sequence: TGTGCCAGCTCACCTAGCGCCTCCTACGAGCAGTACTTC.

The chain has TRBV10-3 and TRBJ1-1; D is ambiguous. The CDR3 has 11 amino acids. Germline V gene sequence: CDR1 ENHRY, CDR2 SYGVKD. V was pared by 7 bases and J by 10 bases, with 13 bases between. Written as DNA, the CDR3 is TGTGCCATCACAAGTTACCGGGGAGCTTTCTTT. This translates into CAITSYRGAFF.

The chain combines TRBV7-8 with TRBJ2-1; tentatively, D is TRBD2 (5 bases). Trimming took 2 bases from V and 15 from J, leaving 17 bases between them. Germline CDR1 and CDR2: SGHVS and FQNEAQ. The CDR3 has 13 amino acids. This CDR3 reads CASSLRSPNRGFF. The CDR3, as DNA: TGTGCCAGCAGCTTAAGGTCACCGAACCGGGGGTTCTTC.

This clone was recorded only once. The CDR3 protein is CASSVAGKTYEQYF. The CDR3 bases are TGTGCCAGCAGCGTAGCAGGGAAGACCTACGAGCAGTACTTC. The rearrangement links TRBV9 to TRBJ2-7; weak D call: TRBD1 (5 bases). This CDR3 has 14 amino acids. V was clipped by 0 bases and J by 2 bases, with 9 bases between them. Germline V gene lookup returns CDR1 SGDLS and CDR2 YYNGEE.

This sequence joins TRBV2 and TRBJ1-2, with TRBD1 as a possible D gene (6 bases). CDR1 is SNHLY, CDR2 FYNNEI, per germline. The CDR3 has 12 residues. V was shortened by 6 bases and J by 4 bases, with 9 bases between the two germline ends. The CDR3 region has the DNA TGTGCCAGCAGGCAGGACAGCTATGGCTACACCTTC. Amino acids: CASRQDSYGYTF.

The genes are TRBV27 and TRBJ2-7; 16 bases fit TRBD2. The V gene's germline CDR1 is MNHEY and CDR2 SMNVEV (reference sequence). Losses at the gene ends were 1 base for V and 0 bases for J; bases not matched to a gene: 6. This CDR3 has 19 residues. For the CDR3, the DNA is TGTGCCAGCAGTTTATACGGGACTAGCGGGAGGGCCGGCTCCTACGAGCAGTACTTC. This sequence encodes CASSLYGTSGRAGSYEQYF.

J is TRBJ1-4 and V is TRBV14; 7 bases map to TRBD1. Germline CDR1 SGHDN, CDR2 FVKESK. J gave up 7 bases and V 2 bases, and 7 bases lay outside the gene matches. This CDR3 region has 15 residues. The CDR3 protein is CASSQPAGGSEKLFF. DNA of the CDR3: TGTGCCAGCAGCCAACCTGCAGGGGGTAGTGAAAAACTGTTTTTT. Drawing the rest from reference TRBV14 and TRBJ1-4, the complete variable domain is EAGVTQFPSHSVIEKGQTVTLRCDPISGHDNLYWYRRVMGKEIKFLLHFVKESKQDESGMPNNRFLAERTGGTYSTLKVQPAELEDSGVYFCASSQPAGGSEKLFFGSGTQLSVL.

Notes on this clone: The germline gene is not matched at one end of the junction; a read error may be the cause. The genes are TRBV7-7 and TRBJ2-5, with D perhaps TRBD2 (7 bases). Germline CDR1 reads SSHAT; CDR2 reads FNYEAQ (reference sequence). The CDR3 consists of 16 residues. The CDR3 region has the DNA TGTGCTAGCAGCTTGGGGGCGGGAGTGAACCAAGAGACCCAGTACTTC. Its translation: CASSLGAGVNQETQYF.

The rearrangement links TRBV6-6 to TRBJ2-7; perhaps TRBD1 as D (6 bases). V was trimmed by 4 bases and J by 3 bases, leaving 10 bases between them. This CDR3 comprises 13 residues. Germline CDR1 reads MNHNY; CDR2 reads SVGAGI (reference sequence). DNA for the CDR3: TGTGCCAGCAGTTCCGGGACAATCTACGAGCAGTACTTC. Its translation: CASSSGTIYEQYF.

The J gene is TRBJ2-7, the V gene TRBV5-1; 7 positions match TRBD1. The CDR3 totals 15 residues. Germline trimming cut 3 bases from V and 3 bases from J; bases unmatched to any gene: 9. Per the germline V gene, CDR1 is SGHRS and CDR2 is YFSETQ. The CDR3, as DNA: TGCGCCAGCAGCTCGACGACAGGGCTATTCTACGAGCAGTACTTC. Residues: CASSSTTGLFYEQYF.

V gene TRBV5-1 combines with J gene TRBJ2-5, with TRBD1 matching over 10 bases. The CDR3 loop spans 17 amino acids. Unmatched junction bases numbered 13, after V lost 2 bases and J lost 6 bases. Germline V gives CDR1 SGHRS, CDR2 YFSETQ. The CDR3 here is CASSLTQTGGAGQTQYF. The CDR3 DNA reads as TGCGCCAGCAGCTTAACACAGACAGGGGGCGCCGGGCAGACCCAGTACTTC.

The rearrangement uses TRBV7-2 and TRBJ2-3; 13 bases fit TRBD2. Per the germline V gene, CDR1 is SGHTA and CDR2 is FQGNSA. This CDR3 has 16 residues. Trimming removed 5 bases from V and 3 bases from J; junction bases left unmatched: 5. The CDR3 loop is CASSPGTSGVTDTQYF. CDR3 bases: TGTGCCAGCAGCCCCGGGACTAGCGGGGTGACAGATACGCAGTATTTT.

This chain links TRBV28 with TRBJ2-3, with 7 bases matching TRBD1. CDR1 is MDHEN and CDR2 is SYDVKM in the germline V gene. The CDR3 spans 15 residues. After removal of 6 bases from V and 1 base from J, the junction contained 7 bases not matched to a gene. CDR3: CASSQDRRRTDTQYF. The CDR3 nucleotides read TGTGCCAGCAGCCAGGACAGGCGACGCACAGATACGCAGTATTTT.